The rows below give T cell receptor beta chains drawn from one sample of a study of human T cells and chemical hapten exposure. TCRdb recomputed calls from the RACE reads with MiXCR, one row per CDR3 protein. The data contain 300,000 to 400,000 distinct CDR3 sequences, about 5.1% of them singletons. The sample was whole blood, taken in connection with sensitization to the hapten diphenylcyclopropenone (DPC). The receptor set was obtained from a woman aged 45-65 years with alopecia areata. Some clones in this sample may be carry-over from other donors' samples. The CDR3 runs from the conserved cysteine through the conserved F or W. D genes are given only for firm matches.

J gene	D gene	V gene	CDR3 protein
TRBJ1-6	TRBD1	TRBV4-1	CASSLRPTGVKNSPLHF
TRBJ1-3	TRBD1	TRBV7-6	CASSSGQPGNTIYF
TRBJ2-3	-	TRBV20-1	CSVTTSSGLGTQYF
TRBJ2-2	-	TRBV29-1	CSVGSGGELFF
TRBJ1-1	TRBD1	TRBV6-1	CASRDRENLAFF
TRBJ1-1	-	TRBV11-2	CASSLGGRRMNTEAFF
TRBJ2-3	TRBD2	TRBV12-3/TRBV12-4	CASSLGLAGGRTQYF
TRBJ2-2	-	TRBV5-6	CASSQDAYTGELFF
TRBJ1-1	-	TRBV5-1	CASSSDGGTEAFF
TRBJ1-5	-	TRBV6-2/TRBV6-3	CASSFRQTYQNQPQHF
TRBJ2-1	-	TRBV6-2/TRBV6-3	CASSYGGAQPFF
TRBJ2-3	TRBD2	TRBV20-1	CSGSAGGPDTQYF
TRBJ2-5	TRBD1	TRBV12-3/TRBV12-4	CASTRTGGRGTQYF
TRBJ2-2	TRBD2	TRBV6-6	CASSYGLANTGELFF
TRBJ1-3	TRBD1	TRBV5-5	CASSPDRDRLSGNTIYF
TRBJ2-3	-	TRBV2	CASSEGPVTDTQYF
TRBJ1-2	-	TRBV20-1	CSAQGLANYGYTF